In its sample, the clone carrying this T cell receptor beta chain was seen many times. These data are taken from a study of T-cell reconstitution after alpha-beta-depleted transplantation in children. V shed 7 bases and J 10 bases; nucleotides not matched to a gene: 20. Per the germline V gene, CDR1 is MDHEN and CDR2 is SYDVKM. The CDR3 extends over 16 amino acids. Unique molecular identifiers were used to barcode this TCRbeta library. MiXCR was run by TCRdb on the PCR reads, yielding one entry per CDR3 protein. The table has 150,000 to 200,000 distinct CDR3 sequences, 6% to 7% seen once. The chain uses TRBV28 and TRBJ2-5; 8 bases map to TRBD2. The clonotype comes from a human donor who donated a stem cell graft to a child with Wiskott-Aldrich syndrome. The sample was PBMCs from the stem cell graft donor, taken from the stem cell graft. The CDR3 DNA follows: TGTGCCAGCAAATCGGTGCGCGGGGGGCCCTTTTACCACCAGTACTTC. The encoded protein is CASKSVRGGPFYHQYF.